The rows below give T cell receptor beta chains drawn from one sample of a study of cytotoxic CD8 clonotypes in ibrutinib-treated CLL. Data came from immunoSEQ multiplex PCR; TCRdb stores just in-frame clones and leaves some out. The profile shows 250,000 or so clones, around three quarters of them singletons. This material consisted of PBMCs, taken after 24 months of ibrutinib treatment. These TCRs come from a human donor with chronic lymphocytic leukemia. The CDR3 runs from the conserved cysteine through the conserved F or W. The order of the fields is J gene, V gene, D gene, clone size, CDR3 DNA, CDR3 protein. A D gene is named only where the DNA matches it firmly. Clone size is not always given. Where it is, it says once, few, many or a class for expanded clones.

TRBJ2-7,TRBV11-2,TRBD1,-,TGTGCCAGCAGCAGGGGGCTGTACGAGCAGTACTTC,CASSRGLYEQYF
TRBJ2-5,TRBV27,-,-,TGTGCCAGCAGTTCGTCTAGCGTCCAAGAGACCCAGTACTTC,CASSSSSVQETQYF
TRBJ2-7,TRBV29-1,TRBD2,many,TGCAGCGTGAGACTAGCGGGGACCGCCTACGAGCAGTACTTC,CSVRLAGTAYEQYF
TRBJ2-1,TRBV20-1,-,-,TGCAGTGCAACCGGTAGTGAGCAGTTCTTC,CSATGSEQFF
TRBJ1-4,TRBV14,-,-,TGTGCCAGCAGCTGGACTGCGGGCGGTGAAAAACTGTTTTTT,CASSWTAGGEKLFF
TRBJ1-4,TRBV29-1,TRBD1,-,TGCAGCGTTGACCCGACAGGGCGTAATGAAAAACTGTTTTTT,CSVDPTGRNEKLFF
TRBJ2-3,TRBV19,TRBD1,-,TGTGCCAGTATGGCAGGGGGCTTAGCAGATACGCAGTATTTT,CASMAGGLADTQYF
TRBJ2-2,TRBV6-1,-,-,TGTGCCAGCAGTGGGGGCTCTAGTCTTGGCATCGGGGAGCTGTTTTTT,CASSGGSSLGIGELFF
TRBJ1-1,TRBV30,-,-,TGTGCCTGGAGCCAAATGGGGAACACTGAAGCTTTCTTT,CAWSQMGNTEAFF
TRBJ2-2,TRBV19,TRBD2,-,TGTGCCAGCCGACTAGCGGGAGTTCCCGGGGAGCTGTTTTTT,CASRLAGVPGELFF
TRBJ2-3,TRBV7-2,-,once,TGTGCCAGCAAGAGGGGAGGCACAGATACGCAGTATTTT,CASKRGGTDTQYF
TRBJ2-7,TRBV2,-,-,TGTGCCAGCCGGAGTTACACCTTACCGAGGGAAGCGTTCTACTTC,CASRSYTLPREAFYF
TRBJ1-2,TRBV6-5,-,-,TGTGCCAGCAGTGAAATACAGGGAGAGCCTGGCTACACCTTC,CASSEIQGEPGYTF
TRBJ2-6,TRBV25-1,-,-,TGTGCCAGCAGTGGCAGCCAGGGGAAAGTTTTGGGGGCCAACGTCCTGACTTTC,CASSGSQGKVLGANVLTF
TRBJ1-5,TRBV18,-,-,TGTGCCAGCTCACCCCGGGAAAGCAATCAGCCCCAGCATTTT,CASSPRESNQPQHF
TRBJ2-7,TRBV19,TRBD1,-,TGTGCCAGTAGTAACACAGGGGGTACCTACGAGCAGTACTTC,CASSNTGGTYEQYF
TRBJ1-1,TRBV18,-,-,TGTGCCAGCTCACCAGTCGCGGGGGAAGCTTTCTTT,CASSPVAGEAFF
TRBJ2-3,TRBV7-6,TRBD2,once,TGTGCCAGCAGCCCTCGACTAGCGGGAGGGGGCCGTAGCACAGATACGCAGTATTTT,CASSPRLAGGGRSTDTQYF
TRBJ2-2,TRBV28,-,few,TGTGCCAGCAGTCCCGCGGACAGTCCGAACACCGGGGAGCTGTTTTTT,CASSPADSPNTGELFF
TRBJ1-1,TRBV18,-,few,TGTGCCAGCTCAACAGACGGGAACACTGAAGCTTTCTTT,CASSTDGNTEAFF
TRBJ2-2,TRBV11-2,TRBD2,once,TGTGCCAGCAGCTCAGCCATAGCGGGAGCGTACACCGGGGAGCTGTTTTTT,CASSSAIAGAYTGELFF
TRBJ2-3,TRBV27,TRBD2,-,TGTGCCAGTAAGGGACTATTCACAGATACGCAGTATTTT,CASKGLFTDTQYF
TRBJ2-5,TRBV10-3,-,few,TGTGCCATCACCCCGGGACGCCAATCCCTCGGGGAGACCCAGTACTTC,CAITPGRQSLGETQYF
TRBJ2-2,TRBV4-2,-,few,TGTGCCAGCAGCCAAGCCGCCCGAACAACCCCCGGGGAGCTGTTTTTT,CASSQAARTTPGELFF
TRBJ2-2,TRBV6-1,TRBD1,-,TGTGCCAGCAGTGACGCGGACAGGATCCGAACCTGGACCGGGGAGCTGTTTTTT,CASSDADRIRTWTGELFF
TRBJ2-7,TRBV18,TRBD2,-,TGTGCCAGCTCACGACGAACTAGCGGGAGTTTTGAGCAGTACTTC,CASSRRTSGSFEQYF
TRBJ2-4,TRBV5-1,-,few,TGCGCCAGCAGCTTGGACGTATTAGCCAAAAACATTCAGTACTTC,CASSLDVLAKNIQYF
TRBJ2-3,TRBV5-6,-,-,TGTGCCAGCAGCTTGGCTACCCGAGATACGCAGTATTTT,CASSLATRDTQYF
TRBJ2-1,TRBV6-5,TRBD2,-,TGTGCCAGCAGTTTTAGCGGGAGCTCCTACAATGAGCAGTTCTTC,CASSFSGSSYNEQFF
TRBJ1-5,TRBV6-1,TRBD1,-,TGTGCCAGCAGTGAAGGGGAGACAGGGCAGAATCAGCCCCAGCATTTT,CASSEGETGQNQPQHF
TRBJ2-7,TRBV6-5,-,-,TGTGCCAGCGGGGTAGAGCCCTACGAGCAGTACTTC,CASGVEPYEQYF
TRBJ1-3,TRBV19,TRBD1,-,TGTGCCAGTAGTACAAGACAGGGGGCCTCTGGAAACACCATATATTTT,CASSTRQGASGNTIYF
TRBJ2-3,TRBV6-5,TRBD1,-,TGTGCCAGCAGTTACTCGATCCAGGGGGAAGGGACGCAGTATTTT,CASSYSIQGEGTQYF
TRBJ2-5,TRBV6-5,-,-,TGTGCCAGCAGTTACAGTGAGACCCAGTACTTC,CASSYSETQYF
TRBJ2-5,TRBV5-1,-,-,TGCGCCAGCAGCTTGGGGGGCGGAGAGACCCAGTACTTC,CASSLGGGETQYF
TRBJ2-7,TRBV29-1,-,few,TGCAGCGTTAACTGGCGGAACTCCTACGAGCAGTACTTC,CSVNWRNSYEQYF
TRBJ1-2,TRBV7-2,TRBD1,-,TGTGCCAGCAGCCCTGGACAGGGGGCGGGTGGCTACACCTTC,CASSPGQGAGGYTF
TRBJ2-3,TRBV2,-,-,TGTGCCAGCGCCTTGGGGCCCCAGGGAGCCACAGATACGCAGTATTTT,CASALGPQGATDTQYF
TRBJ2-3,TRBV5-6,-,few,TGTGCCAGCAGCTTGGGGTCGGGAACCACAGATACGCAGTATTTT,CASSLGSGTTDTQYF
TRBJ2-7,TRBV10-1,-,-,TGCGCCAGCAGTGAGGTGGCAGCTCCCTACGAGCAGTACTTC,CASSEVAAPYEQYF
TRBJ1-1,TRBV2,-,-,TGTGCCAGCAGGGTACACGAGAACACTGAAGCTTTCTTT,CASRVHENTEAFF
TRBJ2-6,TRBV5-1,TRBD2,-,TGCGCCAGCAGCCCCGGGGGAGGGCTCTCCGGGGCCAACGTCCTGACTTTC,CASSPGGGLSGANVLTF
TRBJ1-2,TRBV11-2,TRBD1,few,TGTGCCAGCAGCCTGGACAGGGCAGGTATCTATGGCTACACCTTC,CASSLDRAGIYGYTF
TRBJ2-5,TRBV19,-,-,TGTGCCACCGCTCGGGGTTACCAAGAGACCCAGTACTTC,CATARGYQETQYF
TRBJ2-5,TRBV9,-,-,TGTGCCAGCAGCGCGGACAACGAAGAGACCCAGTACTTC,CASSADNEETQYF
TRBJ2-1,TRBV27,TRBD2,few,TGTGCCAGCAGTTTTGGGCTAGCGGATTACAATGAGCAGTTCTTC,CASSFGLADYNEQFF
TRBJ2-5,TRBV5-8,TRBD1,-,TGTGCCAGCAGAGCTGGACAGGTTGAGACCCAGTACTTC,CASRAGQVETQYF
TRBJ1-1,TRBV2,-,-,TGTGCCAGCAGACTAGGGGCCACTGAAGCTTTCTTT,CASRLGATEAFF
TRBJ2-3,TRBV28,TRBD2,few,TGTGCCAGCGGAGGGAAGCTAGCGGGACTCTCTAGCACAGATACGCAGTATTTT,CASGGKLAGLSSTDTQYF